This TCR beta chain was recorded in a study of blood T cell repertoires in COVID-19 (TCRdb year 2020). For the study in its entirety: The collaborator samples originated in the United States, Italy and Spain and spanned the acute and convalescent phases of COVID-19. The repertoires were released in a freely available public database meant as a resource for research on the immune response to SARS-CoV-2. The material from the prospective study consisted of cDNA or gDNA derived from T cells, B-cell-depleted T cells, or PBMCs. Samples were obtained from the ongoing ImmuneRACE study (first 160 participants) and from over a thousand subjects provided by 6 global collaborators. Where HLA class I and class II types were available, the types were taken from metadata supplied by the sample provider, not from assay-based typing. Subjects who had been exposed to COVID-19, were actively infected with it, or had recovered from it provided the deeply sampled blood TCRbeta repertoires that made up the dataset. A de-identified subject ID, COVID-19 status, age in years and sex were almost always included in the sample metadata.

Study-level results and caveats: The amount of clinical and demographic metadata varied by source and participant and was provided uncurated.

To note about this clone: Its antigen remains undetermined. No base-level quality is on record; no much larger clone is a single base apart.

The immunoSEQ Assay, a bias-controlled multiplex PCR, was used to amplify TCRbeta CDR3 regions from genomic DNA. The published analysis was carried out like this. Within the assay, amplification of reference gene primers was used to estimate how many nucleated cells each sample contained. Sequence reads were collapsed and filtered to measure the absolute abundance of every unique TCRbeta CDR3 rearrangement. For each sample, productive Simpson clonality was calculated as the square root of Simpson's diversity index across productive rearrangements. Imported from immuneACCESS, the table was reduced by TCRdb to in-frame sequences with V and J called. These copies leave out some clones; in studies compared against another copy, an unresolved V gene accounts for under half, and the cause of the remainder is not known. V, J and clone size derive from that table, while D and trimming were established from the DNA sequence. This sample comprises approximately 350,000 clones, around four fifths of them detected only once. Together, the top ten hold 2.5% to 3.5% of the sample.

Reading the germline V gene gives CDR1 KGHDR and CDR2 SFDVKD. V is pared back by 9 bases and J by 0 bases, with 15 bases lying between the germline termini. Measured from the cysteine to the phenylalanine, the CDR3 is 15 residues long. Only the CDR3 DNA stays, 45 bases, in frame from base 1. Collaborating institutions collected whole blood in K2EDTA tubes following their own protocols. For TCRbeta analysis, collaborators shipped samples in one of three forms: frozen whole blood, isolated PBMCs, or DNA extracted from either of those sample types. This clonotype was sampled from a man aged 30 to 39 with active or convalescent COVID-19. The V and J genes are TRBV24-1 and TRBJ2-3, with an unclear D gene assignment. What was sequenced was peripheral blood. This receptor has the CDR3 CATALGQLSTDTQYF. At the DNA level, the sequence is TGTGCCACCGCCCTTGGCCAACTAAGCACAGATACGCAGTATTTT.